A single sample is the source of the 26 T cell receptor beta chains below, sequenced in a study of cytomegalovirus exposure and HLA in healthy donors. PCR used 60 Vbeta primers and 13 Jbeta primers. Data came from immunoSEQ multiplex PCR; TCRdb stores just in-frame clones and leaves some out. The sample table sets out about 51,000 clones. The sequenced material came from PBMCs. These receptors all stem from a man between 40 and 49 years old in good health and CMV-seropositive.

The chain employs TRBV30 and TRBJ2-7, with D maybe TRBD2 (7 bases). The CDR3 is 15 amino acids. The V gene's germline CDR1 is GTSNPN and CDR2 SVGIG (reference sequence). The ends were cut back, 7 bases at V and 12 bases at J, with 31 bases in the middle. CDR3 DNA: TGTGCCTACTCCTTGGGGGGGCTAGGAGATAGAGAGGGGTACTTC. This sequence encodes CAYSLGGLGDREGYF. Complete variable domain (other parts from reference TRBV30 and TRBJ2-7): SQTIHQWPATLVQPVGSPLSLECTVEGTSNPNLYWYRQAAGRGLQLLFYSVGIGQISSEVPQNLSASRPQDRQFILSSKKLLLSDSGFYLCAYSLGGLGDREGYFGPGTRLTVT.

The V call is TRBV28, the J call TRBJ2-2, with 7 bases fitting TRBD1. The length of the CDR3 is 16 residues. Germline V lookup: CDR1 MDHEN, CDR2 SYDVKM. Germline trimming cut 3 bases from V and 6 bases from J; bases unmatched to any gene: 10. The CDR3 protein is CASSFPRQGSAGELFF. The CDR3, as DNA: TGTGCCAGCAGTTTTCCGAGACAGGGTTCGGCCGGGGAGCTGTTTTTT.

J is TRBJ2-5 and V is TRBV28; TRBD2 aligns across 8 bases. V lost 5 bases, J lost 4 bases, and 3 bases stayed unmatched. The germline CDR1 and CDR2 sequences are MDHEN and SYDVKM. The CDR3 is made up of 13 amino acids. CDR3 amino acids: CASSREGGETQYF. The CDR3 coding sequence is TGTGCCAGCAGTCGGGAGGGGGGAGAGACCCAGTACTTC. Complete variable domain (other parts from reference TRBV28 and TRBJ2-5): DVKVTQSSRYLVKRTGEKVFLECVQDMDHENMFWYRQDPGLGLRLIYFSYDVKMKEKGDIPEGYSVSREKKERFSLILESASTNQTSMYLCASSREGGETQYFGPGTRLLVL.

This CDR3 is CASSYETGGPYEQYF. The CDR3 nucleotides read TGTGCCAGCAGTTACGAAACGGGGGGTCCCTACGAGCAGTACTTC. This chain connects TRBV6-6 to TRBJ2-7, with 7 bases fitting TRBD2. Trimming cost V 2 bases and J 2 bases; bases outside gene matches: 6. Germline assignment: CDR1 MNHNY and CDR2 SVGAGI (reference sequence). The CDR3 totals 15 residues.

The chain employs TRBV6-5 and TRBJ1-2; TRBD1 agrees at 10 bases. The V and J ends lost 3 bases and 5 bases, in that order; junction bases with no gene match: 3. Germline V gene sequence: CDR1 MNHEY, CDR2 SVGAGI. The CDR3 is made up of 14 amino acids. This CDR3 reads CASSYGTGVYGYTF. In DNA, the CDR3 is TGTGCCAGCAGTTATGGGACAGGGGTTTATGGCTACACCTTC.

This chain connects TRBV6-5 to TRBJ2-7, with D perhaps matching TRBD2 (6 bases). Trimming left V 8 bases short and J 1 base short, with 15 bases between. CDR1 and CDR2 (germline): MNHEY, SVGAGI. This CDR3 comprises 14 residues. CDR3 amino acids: CASGRDRYSYEQYF. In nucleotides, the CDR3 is TGTGCCAGCGGGCGGGATCGGTATTCCTACGAGCAGTACTTC.

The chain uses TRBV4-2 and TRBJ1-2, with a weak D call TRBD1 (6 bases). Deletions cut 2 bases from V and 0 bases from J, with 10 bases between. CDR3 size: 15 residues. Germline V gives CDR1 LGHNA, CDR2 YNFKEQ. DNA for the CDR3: TGTGCCAGCAGCCAATCGACAGGAGCTAACTATGGCTACACCTTC. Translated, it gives CASSQSTGANYGYTF.

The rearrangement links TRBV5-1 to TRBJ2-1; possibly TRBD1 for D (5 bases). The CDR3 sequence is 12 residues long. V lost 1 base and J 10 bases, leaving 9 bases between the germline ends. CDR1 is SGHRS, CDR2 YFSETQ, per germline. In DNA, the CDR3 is TGCGCCAGCAGCTTGAGGGGTCAGGAGCAGTTCTTC. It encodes CASSLRGQEQFF.

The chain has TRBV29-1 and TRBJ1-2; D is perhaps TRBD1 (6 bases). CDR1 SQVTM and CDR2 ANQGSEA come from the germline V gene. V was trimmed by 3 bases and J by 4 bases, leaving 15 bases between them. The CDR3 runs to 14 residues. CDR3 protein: CSVDPTGKGYGYTF. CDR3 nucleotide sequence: TGCAGCGTTGACCCCACAGGGAAAGGCTATGGCTACACCTTC.

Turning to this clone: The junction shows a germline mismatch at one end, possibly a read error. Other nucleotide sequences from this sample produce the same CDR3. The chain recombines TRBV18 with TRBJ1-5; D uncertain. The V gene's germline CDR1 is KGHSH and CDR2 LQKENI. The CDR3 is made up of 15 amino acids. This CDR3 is CASSPAPEGNQPQHF. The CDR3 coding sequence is TGCGCCAGCTCACCTGCCCCCGAGGGCAATCAGCCCCAGCATTTT.

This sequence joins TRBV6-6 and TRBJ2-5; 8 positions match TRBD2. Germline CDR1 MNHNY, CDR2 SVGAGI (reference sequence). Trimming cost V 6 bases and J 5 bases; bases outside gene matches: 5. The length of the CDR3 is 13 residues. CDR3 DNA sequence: TGTGCCAGCAGCGGGGGACTAGGGGAGACCCAGTACTTC. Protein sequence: CASSGGLGETQYF.

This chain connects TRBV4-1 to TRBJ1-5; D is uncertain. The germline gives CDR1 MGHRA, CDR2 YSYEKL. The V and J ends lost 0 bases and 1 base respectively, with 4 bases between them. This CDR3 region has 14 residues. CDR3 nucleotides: TGCGCCAGCAGCCAAGATCTCAGCAATCAGCCCCAGCATTTT. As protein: CASSQDLSNQPQHF.

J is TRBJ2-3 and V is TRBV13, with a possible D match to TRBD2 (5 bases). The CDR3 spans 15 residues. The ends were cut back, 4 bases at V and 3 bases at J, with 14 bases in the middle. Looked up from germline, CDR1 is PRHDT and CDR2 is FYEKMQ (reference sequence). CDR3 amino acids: CASSSEDPPTDTQYF. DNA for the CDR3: TGTGCCAGCAGCTCGGAGGACCCACCTACAGATACGCAGTATTTT. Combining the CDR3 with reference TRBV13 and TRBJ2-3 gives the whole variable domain AAGVIQSPRHLIKEKRETATLKCYPIPRHDTVYWYQQGPGQDPQFLISFYEKMQSDKGSIPDRFSAQQFSDYHSELNMSSLELGDSALYFCASSSEDPPTDTQYFGPGTRLTVL.

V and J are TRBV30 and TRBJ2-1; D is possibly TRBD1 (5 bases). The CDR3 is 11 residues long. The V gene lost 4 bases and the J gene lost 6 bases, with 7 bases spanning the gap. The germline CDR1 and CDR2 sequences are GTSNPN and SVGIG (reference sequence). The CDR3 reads CAWTDSNEQFF. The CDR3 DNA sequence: TGTGCCTGGACTGACAGCAATGAGCAGTTCTTC. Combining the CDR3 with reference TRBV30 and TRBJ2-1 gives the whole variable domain SQTIHQWPATLVQPVGSPLSLECTVEGTSNPNLYWYRQAAGRGLQLLFYSVGIGQISSEVPQNLSASRPQDRQFILSSKKLLLSDSGFYLCAWTDSNEQFFGPGTRLTVL.

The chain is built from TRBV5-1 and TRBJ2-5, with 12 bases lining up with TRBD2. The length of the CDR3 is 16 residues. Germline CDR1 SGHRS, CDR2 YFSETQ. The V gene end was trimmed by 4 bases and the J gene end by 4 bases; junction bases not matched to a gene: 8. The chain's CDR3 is CASSLWTSGNPETQYF. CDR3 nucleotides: TGCGCCAGCAGCCTATGGACTAGCGGGAACCCAGAGACCCAGTACTTC.

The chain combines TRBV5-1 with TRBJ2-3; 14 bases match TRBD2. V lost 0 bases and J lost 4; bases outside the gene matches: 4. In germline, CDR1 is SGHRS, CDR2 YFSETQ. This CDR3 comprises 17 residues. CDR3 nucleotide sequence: TGCGCCAGCAGCTTGGCGGGACTAGCGGGAGAGGCAGATACGCAGTATTTT. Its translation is CASSLAGLAGEADTQYF.

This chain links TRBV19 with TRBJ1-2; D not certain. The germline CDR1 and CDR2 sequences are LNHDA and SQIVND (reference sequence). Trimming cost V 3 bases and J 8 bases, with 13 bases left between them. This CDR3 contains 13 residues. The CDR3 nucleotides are TGTGCCAGTAGTATGGGCGGGTCTCACGGCTACACCTTC. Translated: CASSMGGSHGYTF.

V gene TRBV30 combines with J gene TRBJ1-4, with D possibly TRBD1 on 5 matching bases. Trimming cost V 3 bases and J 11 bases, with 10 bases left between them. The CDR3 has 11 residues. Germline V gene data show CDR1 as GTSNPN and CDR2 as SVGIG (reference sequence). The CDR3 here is CAWRGEGKLFF. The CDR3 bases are TGTGCCTGGAGGGGGGAGGGGAAACTGTTTTTT.

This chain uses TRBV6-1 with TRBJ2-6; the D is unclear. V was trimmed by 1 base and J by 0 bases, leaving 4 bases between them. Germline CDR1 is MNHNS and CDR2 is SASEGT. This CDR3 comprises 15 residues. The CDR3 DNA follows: TGTGCCAGCAGTGAAGATCGCTCTGGGGCCAACGTCCTGACTTTC. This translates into CASSEDRSGANVLTF.

The CDR3 loop reads CAWSVGGNDQPQHF. The CDR3 nucleotides are TGTGCCTGGAGTGTGGGGGGGAATGATCAGCCCCAGCATTTT. The gene calls are TRBV30 and TRBJ1-5, with D maybe TRBD1 (5 bases). V lost 0 bases to trimming and J lost 5 bases, with 11 bases between them. CDR3 length: 14 residues. Germline CDR1 and CDR2: GTSNPN and SVGIG (reference sequence). Together with reference TRBV30 and TRBJ1-5, the CDR3 gives the full variable domain: SQTIHQWPATLVQPVGSPLSLECTVEGTSNPNLYWYRQAAGRGLQLLFYSVGIGQISSEVPQNLSASRPQDRQFILSSKKLLLSDSGFYLCAWSVGGNDQPQHFGDGTRLSIL.

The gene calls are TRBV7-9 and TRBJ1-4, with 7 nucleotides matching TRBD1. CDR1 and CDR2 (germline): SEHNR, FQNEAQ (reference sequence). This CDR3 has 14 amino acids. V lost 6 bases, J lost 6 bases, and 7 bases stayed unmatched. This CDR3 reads CASRPEGAYEKLFF. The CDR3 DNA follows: TGTGCCAGCAGACCCGAGGGGGCTTATGAAAAACTGTTTTTT.

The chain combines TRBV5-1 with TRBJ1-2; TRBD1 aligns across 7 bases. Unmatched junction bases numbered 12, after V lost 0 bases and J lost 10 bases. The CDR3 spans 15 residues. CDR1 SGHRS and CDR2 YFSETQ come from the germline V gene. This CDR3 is CASSLGPRDRNDYTF. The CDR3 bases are TGCGCCAGCAGCTTGGGACCCCGGGACAGAAATGACTACACCTTC.

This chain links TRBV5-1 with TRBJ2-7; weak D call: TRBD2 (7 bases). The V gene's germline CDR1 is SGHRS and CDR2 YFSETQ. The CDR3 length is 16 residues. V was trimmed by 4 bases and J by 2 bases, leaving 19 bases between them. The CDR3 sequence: CASSQGGGGIPYEQYF. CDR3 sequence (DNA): TGCGCCAGCAGCCAAGGAGGGGGAGGGATACCCTACGAGCAGTACTTC. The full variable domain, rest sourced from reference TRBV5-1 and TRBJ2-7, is KAGVTQTPRYLIKTRGQQVTLSCSPISGHRSVSWYQQTPGQGLQFLFEYFSETQRNKGNFPGRFSGRQFSNSRSEMNVSTLELGDSALYLCASSQGGGGIPYEQYFGPGTRLTVT.

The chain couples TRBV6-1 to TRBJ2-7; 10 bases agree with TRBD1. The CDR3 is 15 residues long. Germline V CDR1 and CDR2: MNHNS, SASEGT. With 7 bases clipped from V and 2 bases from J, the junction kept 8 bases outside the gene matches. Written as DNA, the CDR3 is TGTGCCAGCACCGAGTGGGGGACAGGGGCCTACGAGCAGTACTTC. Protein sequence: CASTEWGTGAYEQYF.

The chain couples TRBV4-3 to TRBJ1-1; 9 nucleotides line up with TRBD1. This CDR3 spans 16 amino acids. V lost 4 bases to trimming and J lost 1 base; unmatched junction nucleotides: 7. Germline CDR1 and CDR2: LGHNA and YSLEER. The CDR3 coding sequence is TGCGCCAGCAGCCCATGGACAGGGGTCTGGAACACTGAAGCTTTCTTT. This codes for CASSPWTGVWNTEAFF.

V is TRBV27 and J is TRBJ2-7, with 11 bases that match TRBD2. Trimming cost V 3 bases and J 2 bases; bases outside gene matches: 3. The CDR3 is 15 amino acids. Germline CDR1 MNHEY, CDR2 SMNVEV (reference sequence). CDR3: CASSLSSGGPYEQYF. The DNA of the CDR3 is TGTGCCAGCAGTTTGTCTAGCGGGGGGCCCTACGAGCAGTACTTC.